This T cell receptor beta chain is from a study of shared clonotypes between healthy human individuals. On the study more broadly: Donors were a couple of women and a few men aged 18 to 49. There were three CD4 naive, three CD4 memory, two CD8 naive and one CD8 memory plates per donor. General study findings and limits: Around 5% was the fraction of naive CD4 clonotypes found shared across a few donors. It was the few donors that limited the genetic and exposure-history diversity represented.

V gave up 6 bases and J gave up 10 bases, with 16 bases separating them. In germline, CDR1 is LNHDA, CDR2 SQIVND (reference sequence). The CDR3 runs 14 residues. This clone was seen a few times. Its specificity is not known. Produced via immunoSEQ multiplex PCR; TCRdb's table is partial and in-frame only. Of about 1 million clones detected, 60% to 80% appear once; the ten largest clones hold over 1.3%. The genes are TRBV19 and TRBJ1-6; D ambiguous. This TCR was sampled from a man between 18 and 35 years old in good health. Sequenced input: memory CD4+ T cells sorted from blood. Noted subset: CD45RA-negative fraction. CDR3 in DNA: TGTGCCAGTAGATCGGACTACCCCGGATCACCCCTCCACTTT. As protein: CASRSDYPGSPLHF.